The source of this T cell receptor beta chain is a study of T-cell reconstitution after alpha-beta-depleted transplantation in children. The CDR3 is 15 amino acids. Trimming stripped 0 bases from V and 5 bases from J, with 11 bases between. Preparation of the TCRbeta library used unique molecular identifiers. MiXCR, applied by TCRdb to the PCR reads, yields one record per CDR3 protein. The sample lists about a million distinct CDR3 sequences, roughly 29% seen once, with 28% in the top ten. This clonotype has a count of ten or more. Its target is not known. Study-level findings and limits: Reported findings indicate that, about two months after transplant, alpha-beta T cells came from several hundred expanded clones, which were derived from non-depleted graft cells. Diversity of TCRbeta at day 60 was high in some patients, arising from surviving recipient T cells and thymic progenitors. At one year after transplant, newly produced T cells mostly accounted for T-cell counts and diversity.

The rearrangement joins TRBV12-3 or TRBV12-4 to TRBJ2-1; the D gene is possibly TRBD2 (6 bases). Sequencing used PBMCs, mostly from graft donor cells, obtained 360 days after TCRalphabeta/CD19-depleted stem cell transplant. The origin of this receptor is a boy under three years old who had a stem cell transplant for SCID, so the T cells may come from the graft donor. Here the CDR3 DNA reads TGTGCCAGCAGTTTAGCGTATTGGGGGGACAATGAGCAGTTCTTC. It is translated as CASSLAYWGDNEQFF.